This is a list of T cell receptor beta chains from one sample in a study of beta chain features in type 1 diabetes. The repertoire was sequenced with immunoSEQ multiplex PCR; TCRdb's copy has only in-frame clones and lacks some. The sample yields about 620,000 clones, 15% to 17% seen once. Sequencing was carried out using naive CD4+ T cells from blood. The receptor set was obtained from a man younger than 35 in good health. CDR3s leave out the opening cysteine and the closing phenylalanine or tryptophan. The order of the fields is D gene, V gene, J gene, CDR3 protein. The D gene is left open where the match is weak.

TRBD1	TRBV5-1	TRBJ2-5	ASSLGTGSQETQY
.	TRBV6-5	TRBJ2-3	ATYRRSTDTQY
.	TRBV2	TRBJ1-1	ASSQGFPTEAF
TRBD1	TRBV5-1	TRBJ2-7	ASSSGQGHSYEQY
TRBD2	TRBV9	TRBJ2-6	ASSSEGGRSGANVLT
.	TRBV18	TRBJ2-7	ASSPPIPSYEQY
.	TRBV6-4	TRBJ2-2	ASRAQGQMNTGELF
.	TRBV10-3	TRBJ2-3	AISESTKTDTQY
.	TRBV4-2	TRBJ2-7	ASSQDGSGFYEQY
.	TRBV9	TRBJ2-3	ASTPLGNHRDTQY
.	TRBV20-1	TRBJ1-6	SAGQSNLLH
.	TRBV10-3	TRBJ2-6	AISSPGANVLT
.	TRBV6-6	TRBJ2-7	ASRGPDYEQY
.	TRBV4-2	TRBJ2-5	ASSQDGRGLETQY
TRBD1	TRBV25-1	TRBJ2-7	ASRGQGNYEQY
.	TRBV15	TRBJ2-5	ATSREAKLMETQY
TRBD1	TRBV10-3	TRBJ2-5	AISDSRQGQETQY
.	TRBV28	TRBJ2-1	ASSLSGIHEQF
.	TRBV6-5	TRBJ1-1	ASSYSGGMNTEAF
TRBD1	TRBV4-3	TRBJ1-1	ASSQDNRGRAEAF
.	TRBV18	TRBJ2-7	ASSHSDGYEQY
.	TRBV9	TRBJ1-3	ASSGSSTGHFSGNTIY
.	TRBV11-2	TRBJ2-5	ASSLAAGEETQY
.	TRBV11-2	TRBJ2-7	ASSLVPNTAEQY
.	TRBV18	TRBJ2-7	ASSPPADGSYEQY
.	TRBV20-1	TRBJ2-7	SYGYEQY
TRBD1	TRBV28	TRBJ2-7	ASSLVVGTGASYEQY
.	TRBV6-6	TRBJ1-3	GDVGNTIY
TRBD1	TRBV7-3	TRBJ2-3	ASSLGTGSDTQY
TRBD2	TRBV14	TRBJ2-1	ASTPSGRDDEQF
.	TRBV6-1	TRBJ2-4	ASSEWLGLY
.	TRBV21-1	TRBJ2-5	ASSKEVRGRETQY
TRBD1	TRBV27	TRBJ2-3	ASSSPRGQGSTDTQY
.	TRBV9	TRBJ1-1	ASSGTQGNTEAF
.	TRBV9	TRBJ1-5	ASSVAFRGGGNQPQH
.	TRBV5-8	TRBJ1-1	ASSLRVTEAF
.	TRBV28	TRBJ2-3	ASRPPGTDTQY
.	TRBV20-1	TRBJ1-4	SAAFNEKLF
.	TRBV7-3	TRBJ1-5	ASGWGGPQH
.	TRBV9	TRBJ1-6	ASSAMIWNSPLH
.	TRBV27	TRBJ2-3	ASRTRHLSTQY
TRBD2	TRBV29-1	TRBJ2-2	SVELTGGTSGANTGELF
.	TRBV4-1	TRBJ2-3	ASSQDPRGYLDTQY
.	TRBV25-1	TRBJ1-2	ASSRGGLYGYT
.	TRBV5-4	TRBJ2-3	ASSLELAPADTQY
.	TRBV18	TRBJ2-7	ASSPQSSYEQY
.	TRBV20-1	TRBJ2-5	TLRVLETQY
TRBD1	TRBV2	TRBJ1-5	ASRPDRGNQPQH
.	TRBV10-3	TRBJ2-2	AISDVRAAGELF
.	TRBV4-3	TRBJ1-5	ASSQEGTGRGNQPQH
.	TRBV7-3	TRBJ1-2	ASSWGPGNYGYT
.	TRBV7-2	TRBJ2-5	ASSGKRGLVETQY
TRBD1	TRBV13	TRBJ2-5	ASSSGTGIAQETQY